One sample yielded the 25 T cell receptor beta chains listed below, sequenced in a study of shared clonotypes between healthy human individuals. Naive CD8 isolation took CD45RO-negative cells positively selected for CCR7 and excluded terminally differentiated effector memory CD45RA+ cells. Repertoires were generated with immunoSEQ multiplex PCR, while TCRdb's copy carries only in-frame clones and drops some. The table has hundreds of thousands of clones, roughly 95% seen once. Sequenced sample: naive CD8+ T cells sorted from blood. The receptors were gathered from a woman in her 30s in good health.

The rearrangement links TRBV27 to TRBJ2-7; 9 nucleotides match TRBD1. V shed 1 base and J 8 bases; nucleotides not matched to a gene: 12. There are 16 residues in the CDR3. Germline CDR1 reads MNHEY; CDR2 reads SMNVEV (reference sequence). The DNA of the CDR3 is TGTGCCAGCAGTTTATTGCTCGGGACAGGGCCTATCCAGCAGTACTTC. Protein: CASSLLLGTGPIQQYF.

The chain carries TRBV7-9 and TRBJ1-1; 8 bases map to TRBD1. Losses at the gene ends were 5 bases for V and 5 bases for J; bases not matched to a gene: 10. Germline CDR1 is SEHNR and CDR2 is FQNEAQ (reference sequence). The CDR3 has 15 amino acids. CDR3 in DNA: TGTGCCAGCAGCGACCCCGACAGGGGTAAAACTGAAGCTTTCTTT. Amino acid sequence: CASSDPDRGKTEAFF.

CDR3 bases: TGTGCCAGCAGTTACTCTTTGGGTAGGACTGAAGCTTTCTTT. Protein product: CASSYSLGRTEAFF. J is TRBJ1-1 and V is TRBV28; D not resolved. Trimming cost V 4 bases and J 5 bases, with 14 bases left between them. The germline V gene encodes CDR1 MDHEN and CDR2 SYDVKM. The CDR3 runs to 14 residues.

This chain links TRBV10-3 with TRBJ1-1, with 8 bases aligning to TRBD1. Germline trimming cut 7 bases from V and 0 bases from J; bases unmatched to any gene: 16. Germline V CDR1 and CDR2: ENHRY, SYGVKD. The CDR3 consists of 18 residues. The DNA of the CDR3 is TGTGCCATCACGGGGACCCTTCCGGGACAGGCATTGAACACTGAAGCTTTCTTT. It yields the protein CAITGTLPGQALNTEAFF.

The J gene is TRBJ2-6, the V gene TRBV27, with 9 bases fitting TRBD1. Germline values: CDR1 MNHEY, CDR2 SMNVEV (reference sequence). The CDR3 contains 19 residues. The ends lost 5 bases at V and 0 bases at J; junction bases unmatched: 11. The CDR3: CASSTPRDRVNSGANVLTF. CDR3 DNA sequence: TGTGCCAGCAGTACCCCCCGGGACAGGGTCAACTCTGGGGCCAACGTCCTGACTTTC.

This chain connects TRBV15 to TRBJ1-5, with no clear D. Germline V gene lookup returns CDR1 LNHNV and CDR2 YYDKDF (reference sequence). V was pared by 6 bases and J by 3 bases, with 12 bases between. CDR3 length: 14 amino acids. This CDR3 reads CATSRDGYNQPQHF. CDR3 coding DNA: TGTGCCACCAGTCGTGACGGGTACAATCAGCCCCAGCATTTT.

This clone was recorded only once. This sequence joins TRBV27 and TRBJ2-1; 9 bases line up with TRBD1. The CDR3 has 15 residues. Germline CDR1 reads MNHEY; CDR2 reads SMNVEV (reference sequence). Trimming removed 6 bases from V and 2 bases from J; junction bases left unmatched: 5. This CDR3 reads CASRGTGRAYNEQFF. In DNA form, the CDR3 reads TGTGCCAGCAGGGGGACAGGGAGGGCCTACAATGAGCAGTTCTTC.

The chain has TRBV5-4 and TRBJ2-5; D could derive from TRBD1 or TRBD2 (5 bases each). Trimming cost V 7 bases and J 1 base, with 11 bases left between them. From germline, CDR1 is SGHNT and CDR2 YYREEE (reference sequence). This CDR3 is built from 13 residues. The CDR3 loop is CASGTEAQETQYF. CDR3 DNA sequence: TGTGCCAGCGGGACCGAGGCCCAAGAGACCCAGTACTTC.

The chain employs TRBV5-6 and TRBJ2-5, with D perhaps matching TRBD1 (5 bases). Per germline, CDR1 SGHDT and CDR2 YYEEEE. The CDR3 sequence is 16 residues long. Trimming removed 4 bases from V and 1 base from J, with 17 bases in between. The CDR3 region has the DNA TGTGCCAGCAGCCACCATCCCCAGACAGTCCAAGAGACCCAGTACTTC. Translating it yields CASSHHPQTVQETQYF.

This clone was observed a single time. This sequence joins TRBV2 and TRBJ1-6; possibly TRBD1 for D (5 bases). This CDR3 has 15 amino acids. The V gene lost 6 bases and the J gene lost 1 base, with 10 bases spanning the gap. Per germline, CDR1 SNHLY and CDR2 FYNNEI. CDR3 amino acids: CASRIDSSYNSPLHF. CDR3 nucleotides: TGTGCCAGCAGGATAGACAGTTCCTATAATTCACCCCTCCACTTT.

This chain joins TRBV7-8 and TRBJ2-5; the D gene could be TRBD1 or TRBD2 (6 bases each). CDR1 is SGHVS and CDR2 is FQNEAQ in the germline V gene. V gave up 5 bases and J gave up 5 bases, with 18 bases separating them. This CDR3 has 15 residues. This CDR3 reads CASSGRGRGSETQYF. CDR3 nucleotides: TGTGCCAGCAGCGGGCGGGGCAGGGGATCGGAGACCCAGTACTTC. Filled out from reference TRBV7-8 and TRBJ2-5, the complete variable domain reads GAGVSQSPRYKVAKRGQDVALRCDPISGHVSLFWYQQALGQGPEFLTYFQNEAQLDKSGLPSDRFFAERPEGSVSTLKIQRTQQEDSAVYLCASSGRGRGSETQYFGPGTRLLVL.

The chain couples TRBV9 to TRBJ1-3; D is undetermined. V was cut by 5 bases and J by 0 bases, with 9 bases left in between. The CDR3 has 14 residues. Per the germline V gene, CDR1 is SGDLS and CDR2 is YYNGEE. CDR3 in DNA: TGTGCCAGCAGGGCAGAGACCTCTGGAAACACCATATATTTT. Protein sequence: CASRAETSGNTIYF.

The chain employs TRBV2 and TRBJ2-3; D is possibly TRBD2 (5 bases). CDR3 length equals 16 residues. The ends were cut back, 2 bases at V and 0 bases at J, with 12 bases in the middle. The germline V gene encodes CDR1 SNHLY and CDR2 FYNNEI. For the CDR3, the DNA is TGTGCCAGCAGTGAAACGATTGGCGGGAGCACAGATACGCAGTATTTT. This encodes CASSETIGGSTDTQYF.

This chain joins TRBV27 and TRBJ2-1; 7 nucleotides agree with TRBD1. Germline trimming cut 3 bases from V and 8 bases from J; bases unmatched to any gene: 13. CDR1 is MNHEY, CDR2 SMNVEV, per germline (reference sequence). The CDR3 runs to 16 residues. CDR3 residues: CASSFLGGRGSDEQFF. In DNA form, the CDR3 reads TGTGCCAGCAGTTTTTTGGGCGGCAGGGGGAGCGATGAGCAGTTCTTC.

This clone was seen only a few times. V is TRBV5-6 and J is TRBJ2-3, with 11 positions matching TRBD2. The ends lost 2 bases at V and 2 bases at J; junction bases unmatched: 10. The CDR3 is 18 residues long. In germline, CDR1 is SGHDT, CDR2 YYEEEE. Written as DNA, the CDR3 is TGTGCCAGCAGCTTTTCTTCGACTAGCGGGACGAACACAGATACGCAGTATTTT. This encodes CASSFSSTSGTNTDTQYF.

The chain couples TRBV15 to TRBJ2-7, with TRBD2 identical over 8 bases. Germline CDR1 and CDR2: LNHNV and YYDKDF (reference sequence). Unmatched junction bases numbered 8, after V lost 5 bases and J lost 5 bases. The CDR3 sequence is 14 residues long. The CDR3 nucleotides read TGTGCCACCAGCCCCGGGGGGGAGAACCACGAGCAGTACTTC. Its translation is CATSPGGENHEQYF.

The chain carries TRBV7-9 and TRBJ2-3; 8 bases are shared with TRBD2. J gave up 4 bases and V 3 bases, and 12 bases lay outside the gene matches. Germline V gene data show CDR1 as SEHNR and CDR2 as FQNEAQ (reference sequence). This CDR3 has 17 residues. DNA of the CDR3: TGTGCCAGCAGCTTGGTGGGGACTAGGGTCGGCGCAGATACGCAGTATTTT. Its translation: CASSLVGTRVGADTQYF. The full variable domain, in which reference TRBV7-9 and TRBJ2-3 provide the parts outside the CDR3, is DTGVSQNPRHKITKRGQNVTFRCDPISEHNRLYWYRQTLGQGPEFLTYFQNEAQLEKSRLLSDRFSAERPKGSFSTLEIQRTEQGDSAMYLCASSLVGTRVGADTQYFGPGTRLTVL.

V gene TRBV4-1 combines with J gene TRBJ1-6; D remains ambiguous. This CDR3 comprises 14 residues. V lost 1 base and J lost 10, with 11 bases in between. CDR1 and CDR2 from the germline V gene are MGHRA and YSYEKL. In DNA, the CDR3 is TGCGCCAGCAGCCAAGCGGACCTCGGATCACCCCTCCACTTT. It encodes CASSQADLGSPLHF.

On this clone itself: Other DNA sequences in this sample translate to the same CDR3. The CDR3 DNA follows: TGTGCCAGCAGTTTGACGGGCTCCTACGAGCAGTACTTC. Its translation is CASSLTGSYEQYF. The V call is TRBV27, the J call TRBJ2-7; D ambiguous. V was cut by 3 bases and J by 0 bases, with 6 bases left in between. Germline assignment: CDR1 MNHEY and CDR2 SMNVEV (reference sequence). The CDR3 extends over 13 amino acids.

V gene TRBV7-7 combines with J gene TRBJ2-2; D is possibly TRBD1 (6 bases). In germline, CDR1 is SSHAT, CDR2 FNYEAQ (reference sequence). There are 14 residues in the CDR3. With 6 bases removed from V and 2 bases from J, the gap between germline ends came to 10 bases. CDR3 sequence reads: CASRETGNTGELFF. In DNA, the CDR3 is TGTGCCAGCAGAGAGACAGGAAACACCGGGGAGCTGTTTTTT.

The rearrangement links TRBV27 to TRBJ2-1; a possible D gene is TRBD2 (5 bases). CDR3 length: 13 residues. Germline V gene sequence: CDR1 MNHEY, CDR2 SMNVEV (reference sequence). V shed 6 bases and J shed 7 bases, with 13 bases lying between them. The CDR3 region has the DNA TGTGCCAGCAGCTTGGGAGAGTCGAATGAGCAGTTCTTC. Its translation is CASSLGESNEQFF.

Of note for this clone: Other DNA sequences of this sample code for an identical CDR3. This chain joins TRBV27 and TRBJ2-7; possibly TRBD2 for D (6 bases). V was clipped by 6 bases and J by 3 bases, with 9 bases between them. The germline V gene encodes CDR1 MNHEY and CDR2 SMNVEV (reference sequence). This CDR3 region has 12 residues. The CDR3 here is CASSPGGYEQYF. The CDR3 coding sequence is TGTGCCAGCAGCCCCGGGGGCTACGAGCAGTACTTC.

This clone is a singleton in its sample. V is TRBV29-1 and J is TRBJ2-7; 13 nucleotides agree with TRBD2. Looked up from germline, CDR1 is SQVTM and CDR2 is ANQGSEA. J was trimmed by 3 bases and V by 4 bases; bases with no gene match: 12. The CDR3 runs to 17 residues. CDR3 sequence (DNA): TGCAGCGTTGGGGGTACAAGCTGGACTAGCGGGAGCTACGAGCAGTACTTC. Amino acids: CSVGGTSWTSGSYEQYF.

The CDR3 loop is CASSQVEGRVQETQYF. The CDR3 nucleotides read TGTGCCAGCAGCCAAGTTGAGGGGAGAGTCCAAGAGACCCAGTACTTC. The chain uses TRBV4-2 and TRBJ2-5; D may be TRBD1 or TRBD2 (5 bases each). The V and J ends lost 1 base and 1 base respectively, with 13 bases between them. Per the germline V gene, CDR1 is LGHNA and CDR2 is YNFKEQ. This CDR3 contains 16 residues.

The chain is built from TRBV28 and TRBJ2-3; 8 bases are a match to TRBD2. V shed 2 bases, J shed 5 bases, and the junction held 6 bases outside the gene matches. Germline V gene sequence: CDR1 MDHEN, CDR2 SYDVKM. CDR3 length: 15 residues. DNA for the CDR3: TGTGCCAGCAGTTTAGGGCGGGAGGTTGGAGATACGCAGTATTTT. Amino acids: CASSLGREVGDTQYF.